Listed below are T cell receptor beta chains from one sample, sequenced in a study of blood T cell repertoires in COVID-19. Only in-frame clones appear in the TCRdb table, and some are missing; sequencing was by immunoSEQ multiplex PCR. Of 180,000 or so clones in the sample, roughly four fifths were seen once. Sequencing was performed on peripheral blood. The receptors come from a man over 45 who had recovered from COVID-19. Both conserved end residues are part of each CDR3. The order of the fields is CDR3 protein, CDR3 DNA, V gene, D gene, clone size, J gene. The D gene is left open where the match is weak. Expanded clones are given a class, and other clones once, few, many or no size at all.

CDR3: CASSRTTGAGGYTF
DNA: TGTGCCAGCAGCCGAACGACAGGGGCGGGTGGCTACACCTTC
V: TRBV6-5
D: TRBD1
size: few
J: TRBJ1-2

CDR3: CASSRTAVSSYNEQFF
DNA: TGTGCCAGCAGTCGAACAGCGGTCAGCTCCTACAATGAGCAGTTCTTC
V: TRBV27
D: .
size: .
J: TRBJ2-1

CDR3: CASSLGTSGETQYF
DNA: TGTGCCAGCAGCCTCGGGACTAGCGGAGAGACCCAGTACTTC
V: TRBV7-9
D: TRBD2
size: .
J: TRBJ2-5

CDR3: CASSRNRGLLYEQYF
DNA: TGTGCCAGCAGCCGGAACAGGGGGCTCCTCTACGAGCAGTACTTC
V: TRBV14
D: TRBD1
size: once
J: TRBJ2-7

CDR3: CASSVDRADTQYF
DNA: TGTGCCAGCAGCGTCGACAGGGCAGATACGCAGTATTTT
V: TRBV7-7
D: TRBD1
size: .
J: TRBJ2-3

CDR3: CASSYEGLLGNEKLFF
DNA: TGTGCCAGCAGTTACGAGGGACTCTTGGGCAATGAAAAACTGTTTTTT
V: TRBV6-5
D: .
size: .
J: TRBJ1-4

CDR3: CASSQEGQGGQPQHF
DNA: TGTGCCAGCAGCCAAGAGGGGCAGGGAGGCCAGCCCCAGCATTTT
V: TRBV4-2
D: .
size: few
J: TRBJ1-5

CDR3: CASKLAESSYEQYF
DNA: TGTGCCAGCAAATTAGCGGAGAGCTCCTACGAGCAGTACTTC
V: TRBV27
D: .
size: .
J: TRBJ2-7

CDR3: CAWSPVWTSGSMEQYF
DNA: TGTGCCTGGAGTCCAGTCTGGACTAGCGGGAGTATGGAGCAGTACTTC
V: TRBV30
D: TRBD2
size: once
J: TRBJ2-7

CDR3: CASSTQGGAFTNYEQYF
DNA: TGTGCCAGCAGCACTCAAGGGGGGGCCTTTACCAACTACGAGCAGTACTTC
V: TRBV7-2
D: .
size: .
J: TRBJ2-7

CDR3: CASSLGESPLHF
DNA: TGTGCCAGCAGCTTAGGGGAGTCACCCCTCCACTTT
V: TRBV7-9
D: .
size: .
J: TRBJ1-6

CDR3: CAIRKGGMNYNEQFF
DNA: TGTGCCATCAGGAAGGGGGGGATGAACTACAATGAGCAGTTCTTC
V: TRBV10-3
D: .
size: .
J: TRBJ2-1

CDR3: CASSVVDLDTQYF
DNA: TGTGCCAGCAGCGTAGTAGATTTGGATACGCAGTATTTT
V: TRBV9
D: .
size: .
J: TRBJ2-3

CDR3: CASSSYPGGPNQPQHF
DNA: TGTGCCAGCAGCTCATATCCAGGGGGCCCCAATCAGCCCCAGCATTTT
V: TRBV7-8
D: TRBD1
size: .
J: TRBJ1-5

CDR3: CASSPDRVEQYF
DNA: TGTGCCAGCTCACCCGACAGGGTCGAGCAGTACTTC
V: TRBV18
D: TRBD1
size: .
J: TRBJ2-7

CDR3: CASSQSGTVSYEQYF
DNA: TGTGCCAGCAGCCAATCCGGGACAGTTTCCTACGAGCAGTACTTC
V: TRBV16
D: TRBD1
size: few
J: TRBJ2-7

CDR3: CASSPYLSTQYF
DNA: TGTGCCAGCAGCCCATACCTAAGTACGCAGTATTTT
V: TRBV7-2
D: .
size: .
J: TRBJ2-3

CDR3: CASSYEDRGNYEQYF
DNA: TGTGCCAGCAGTTACGAGGACAGGGGAAACTACGAGCAGTACTTC
V: TRBV6-6
D: TRBD1
size: .
J: TRBJ2-7